Listed here is a single T cell receptor (beta chain). Its target is not known. The sample is drawn from a study of cytomegalovirus exposure and HLA in healthy donors. Study results and caveats: Association with HLA alleles at 0.05 false discovery rate was found for 16,951 TCR beta sequences in a later analysis.

Trimming at V came to 0 bases and at J to 5 bases, leaving 2 bases not matched to a gene. The germline CDR1 and CDR2 sequences are SGHRS and YFSETQ. The CDR3 loop spans 15 amino acids. Primers included in the PCR were 60 Vbeta and 13 Jbeta primers. Sequencing used immunoSEQ multiplex PCR; TCRdb keeps in-frame clones, though not all of them. This table holds 150,000 to 180,000 clones, 70% to 90% found once. This clonotype originated in a woman aged 18-29 years in good health and CMV-seronegative. Material for sequencing was PBMCs. This sequence joins TRBV5-1 and TRBJ2-2, with 9 positions matching TRBD1. CDR3 sequence (DNA): TGCGCCAGCAGCTTGGGACAGGGGGATACCGGGGAGCTGTTTTTT. This codes for CASSLGQGDTGELFF.